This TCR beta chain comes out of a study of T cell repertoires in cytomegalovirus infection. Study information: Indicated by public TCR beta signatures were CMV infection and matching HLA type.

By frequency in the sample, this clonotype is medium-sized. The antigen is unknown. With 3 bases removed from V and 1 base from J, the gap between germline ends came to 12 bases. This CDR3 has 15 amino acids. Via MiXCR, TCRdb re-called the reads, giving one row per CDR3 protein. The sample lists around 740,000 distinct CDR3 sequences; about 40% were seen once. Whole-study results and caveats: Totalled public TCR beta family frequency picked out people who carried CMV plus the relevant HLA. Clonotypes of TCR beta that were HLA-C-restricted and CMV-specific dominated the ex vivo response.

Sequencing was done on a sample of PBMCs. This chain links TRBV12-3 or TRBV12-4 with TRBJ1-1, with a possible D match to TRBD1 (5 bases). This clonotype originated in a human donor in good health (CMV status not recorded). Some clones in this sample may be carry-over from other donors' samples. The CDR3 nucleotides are TGTGCCAGCAGTTTTAACGGGGCAGGGAACACTGAAGCTTTCTTT. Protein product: CASSFNGAGNTEAFF.